This T cell receptor (beta chain) was documented in a study of shared clonotypes between healthy human individuals. Study-wide results and caveats: Generally, naive subsets (rather than memory subsets) showed larger estimated richness. Limited genetic and exposure-history diversity came from having few donors. Non-shared clonotypes had lower generation probabilities than clonotypes shared by all four sorted-subset donors.

On this clone itself: The target antigen is unknown.

Only in-frame clones appear in the TCRdb table, and some are missing; sequencing was by immunoSEQ multiplex PCR. The table lists about 2.3 million clones, approximately 95% of them singletons, with about 0.39% in the top ten. Sequenced sample: naive CD4+ T cells from PBMCs. Subset: CD45RA+ positively selected. The receptor was derived from a man in his late teens or twenties in good health. Some clones in this sample may be carry-over from other donors' samples.

The CDR3 is CASSLGSVAGREKLFF. Here the CDR3 DNA reads TGTGCCAGCAGCTTAGGCTCAGTGGCAGGGCGGGAAAAACTGTTTTTT. V is TRBV7-8 and J is TRBJ1-4; a weak D match, TRBD1 (5 bases). CDR1 SGHVS and CDR2 FQNEAQ come from the germline V gene. Trimming left V 1 base short and J 8 bases short, with 17 bases between. The CDR3 loop spans 16 amino acids.